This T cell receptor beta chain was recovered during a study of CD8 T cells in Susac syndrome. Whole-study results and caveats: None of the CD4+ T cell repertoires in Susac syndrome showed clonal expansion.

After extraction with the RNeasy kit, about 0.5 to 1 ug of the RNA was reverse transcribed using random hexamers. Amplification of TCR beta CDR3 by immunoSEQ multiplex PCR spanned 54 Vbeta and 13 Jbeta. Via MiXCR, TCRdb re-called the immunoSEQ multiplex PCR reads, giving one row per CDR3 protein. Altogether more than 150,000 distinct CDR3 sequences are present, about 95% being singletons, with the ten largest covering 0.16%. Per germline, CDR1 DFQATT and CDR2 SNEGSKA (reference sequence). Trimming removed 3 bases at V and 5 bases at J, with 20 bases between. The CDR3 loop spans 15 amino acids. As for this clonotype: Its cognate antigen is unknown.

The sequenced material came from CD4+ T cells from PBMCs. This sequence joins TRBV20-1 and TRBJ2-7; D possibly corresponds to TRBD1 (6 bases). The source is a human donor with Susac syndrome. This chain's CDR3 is CSARGPGQNRDEQYF. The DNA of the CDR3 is TGCAGTGCTAGGGGTCCGGGACAAAATAGGGACGAGCAGTACTTC.